Below are 18 T cell receptor beta chains sequenced from a single sample in a study of T cells in Graves' hyperthyroidism and ophthalmopathy. From RNA transcripts, TCR beta CDR3 regions were amplified. First-round RT-PCR of the TCR CDR3 relied on the HTBI primer set. TCRdb re-derived calls from the multiplex PCR reads in MiXCR, one entry per CDR3 protein. Of 480,000 or so distinct CDR3 sequences listed, 35% to 50% are singletons. Sequences were obtained from peripheral blood or thyroid tissue (not recorded which). The source of these receptors is an adult woman with Graves' disease, either hyperthyroidism or ophthalmopathy (not recorded which).

This clonotype was recorded at least ten times. The chain carries TRBV12-3 or TRBV12-4 and TRBJ1-1; no reliable D call. V lost 2 bases and J lost 2, with 12 bases in between. This CDR3 has 15 residues. CDR3 loop: CASSLNRALNTEAFF. For the CDR3, the DNA is TGTGCCAGCAGTTTAAATAGGGCCTTAAACACTGAAGCTTTCTTT.

The J gene is TRBJ1-1, the V gene TRBV29-1, with D perhaps TRBD1 (6 bases). The germline V gene encodes CDR1 SQVTM and CDR2 ANQGSEA. The ends were cut back, 0 bases at V and 3 bases at J, with 32 bases in the middle. The CDR3 contains 21 residues. CDR3 in amino acids: CSVEDLRWNGTPKKGYTEAFF. CDR3 sequence (DNA): TGCAGCGTTGAAGATCTTCGCTGGAACGGGACACCGAAAAAGGGTTACACTGAAGCTTTCTTT.

This chain links TRBV14 with TRBJ1-1; the D is unclear. The V gene's germline CDR1 is SGHDN and CDR2 FVKESK. Trimming removed 2 bases at V and 4 bases at J, with 11 bases between. CDR3 size: 14 residues. CDR3 nucleotides: TGTGCCAGCAGCCAACTAGCGGGGATCACTGAAGCTTTCTTT. Translation: CASSQLAGITEAFF.

The chain recombines TRBV7-8 with TRBJ1-6; D is unresolved. This CDR3 contains 13 residues. The germline V gene encodes CDR1 SGHVS and CDR2 FQNEAQ. Deletions cut 5 bases from V and 10 bases from J, with 12 bases between. The CDR3 bases are TGTGCCAGCAGCGCAGCTGATGGGTCACCCCTCCACTTT. Encoded protein: CASSAADGSPLHF.

The genes are TRBV9 and TRBJ1-6, with 9 bases identical to TRBD1. V gave up 4 bases and J gave up 5 bases; unmatched junction bases: 7. The CDR3 runs 16 residues. Germline loops: CDR1 SGDLS, CDR2 YYNGEE. The DNA for the CDR3 is TGTGCCAGCAGCCCAGAACAGGGGGCGAATAATTCACCCCTCCACTTT. Protein sequence: CASSPEQGANNSPLHF. The full variable domain, its missing parts supplied by reference TRBV9 and TRBJ1-6, is DSGVTQTPKHLITATGQRVTLRCSPRSGDLSVYWYQQSLDQGLQFLIQYYNGEERAKGNILERFSAQQFPDLHSELNLSSLELGDSALYFCASSPEQGANNSPLHFGNGTRLTVT.

This clonotype was seen a handful of times. This rearrangement joins TRBV20-1 to TRBJ1-2; D perhaps matches TRBD1 (5 bases). The germline gives CDR1 DFQATT, CDR2 SNEGSKA (reference sequence). The CDR3 totals 16 residues. V lost 5 bases and J lost 6, with 25 bases in between. The CDR3 nucleotides are TGCAGTGCTCAACCAGCGACCAACACCGGGGACGATGGCTACACCTTC. It is translated as CSAQPATNTGDDGYTF.

This chain links TRBV7-9 with TRBJ2-2, with a weak D call TRBD2 (7 bases). CDR3 length: 16 residues. The V end was cut by 5 bases, the J end by 5 bases, with 18 bases between. Per germline, CDR1 SEHNR and CDR2 FQNEAQ (reference sequence). Here the CDR3 reads CASSHRGRERTGELFF. The CDR3 nucleotides are TGTGCCAGCAGCCACCGGGGGCGGGAGCGAACCGGGGAGCTGTTTTTT.

The rearrangement links TRBV7-9 to TRBJ2-7; D gene uncertain. The ends were cut back, 6 bases at V and 3 bases at J, with 9 bases in the middle. The CDR3 is 12 amino acids. CDR1 is SEHNR, CDR2 FQNEAQ, per germline (reference sequence). CDR3 nucleotides: TGTGCCAGCAGTTTAAACGTCTACGAGCAGTACTTC. Protein sequence: CASSLNVYEQYF.

This clonotype appeared many times. This sequence joins TRBV5-5 and TRBJ1-5; a possible D gene is TRBD1 (5 bases). CDR1 is SGHKS, CDR2 YYEKEE, per germline (reference sequence). There are 15 residues in the CDR3. V was cut by 4 bases and J by 0 bases, with 11 bases left in between. The CDR3 sequence is CASSRGALSNQPQHF. CDR3 sequence (DNA): TGTGCCAGCAGCCGAGGGGCGCTTAGCAATCAGCCCCAGCATTTT.

This clonotype was detected a few times. The CDR3 spells CSVAGQEDTEAFF. The CDR3 DNA follows: TGCAGCGTCGCTGGACAGGAGGACACTGAAGCTTTCTTT. The chain carries TRBV29-1 and TRBJ1-1, with 7 bases matching TRBD1. The CDR3 has 13 amino acids. Germline values: CDR1 SQVTM, CDR2 ANQGSEA. V was clipped by 6 bases and J by 3 bases; unmatched bases: 7.

The CDR3 DNA is TGTGCCAGCAGCTTGCCGGGACAGCCAGCTGAAGCTTTCTTT. Translation gives CASSLPGQPAEAFF. The chain is built from TRBV5-6 and TRBJ1-1; 7 bases are shared with TRBD1. The junction had 6 bases not matched to a gene; V was cut back by 1 base and J by 6 bases. The CDR3 has 14 residues. Germline assignment: CDR1 SGHDT and CDR2 YYEEEE.

This clonotype was observed at least ten times. The chain links TRBV19 to TRBJ1-6; no clear D. CDR3 length: 15 residues. V lost 5 bases to trimming and J lost 6 bases, with 14 bases between them. The V gene's germline CDR1 is LNHDA and CDR2 SQIVND (reference sequence). The CDR3 reads CASSPGLKGNSPLHF. The CDR3 region has the DNA TGTGCCAGTAGTCCGGGCCTAAAGGGTAATTCACCCCTCCACTTT.

The chain joins TRBV7-2 to TRBJ2-2; no clear D. Germline-derived CDR1 and CDR2 are SGHTA and FQGNSA. The CDR3 runs 15 residues. Trimming stripped 8 bases from V and 3 bases from J, with 16 bases between. In DNA form, the CDR3 reads TGTGCCAGCGGCTCTGAGGTCGGTCACACCGGGGAGCTGTTTTTT. Translation: CASGSEVGHTGELFF.

The genes are TRBV9 and TRBJ2-5; 9 nucleotides match TRBD1. J was trimmed by 0 bases and V by 6 bases; bases with no gene match: 6. The germline V gene encodes CDR1 SGDLS and CDR2 YYNGEE. The CDR3 is 15 amino acids. CDR3 coding DNA: TGTGCCAGCAAGCCGACAGGGGGATACCAAGAGACCCAGTACTTC. Translation gives CASKPTGGYQETQYF.

Many counts were recorded for this clonotype. V usage is TRBV9 and J usage is TRBJ2-7, with 8 bases lining up with TRBD1. This CDR3 comprises 14 residues. Per germline, CDR1 SGDLS and CDR2 YYNGEE. Germline trimming cut 6 bases from V and 2 bases from J; bases unmatched to any gene: 7. CDR3 nucleotides: TGTGCCAGCACCCCGGGACAGGTTCCCTACGAGCAGTACTTC. Its protein product is CASTPGQVPYEQYF.

V usage is TRBV9 and J usage is TRBJ2-5; D might be TRBD2 (5 bases). Trimming took off 3 bases at V and 1 base at J, with 10 bases between the two ends. This CDR3 has 14 amino acids. Germline CDR1 reads SGDLS; CDR2 reads YYNGEE. Here the CDR3 DNA reads TGTGCCAGCAGCGACTTGAGCGGCCAAGAGACCCAGTACTTC. Translated: CASSDLSGQETQYF.

A note on this clonotype: One base away lies a much larger clone, so this may be a sequencing read error. The chain has TRBV7-9 and TRBJ2-7; 7 positions match TRBD2. Trimming cost V 1 base and J 5 bases; bases outside gene matches: 14. Germline CDR1 SEHNR, CDR2 FQNEAQ (reference sequence). The CDR3 extends over 17 amino acids. In DNA, the CDR3 is TGTGCCAGCAGCTTAGGTGGGACTAACGGGAGAGGAAACGAGCAGTACTTC. Encoded protein: CASSLGGTNGRGNEQYF.

This clonotype was seen ten or more times. V is TRBV12-3 or TRBV12-4 and J is TRBJ1-2, with 7 bases matching TRBD1. Trimming removed 6 bases from V and 11 bases from J; junction bases left unmatched: 9. This CDR3 contains 12 residues. CDR3 sequence: CASSSGQRLYTF. The CDR3 nucleotides are TGTGCCAGCAGCTCGGGACAGAGGCTATACACCTTC.